Following are 30 T cell receptor beta chains from one sample sequenced in a study of blood T cell repertoires in COVID-19. Generated by immunoSEQ multiplex PCR, the TCRdb table keeps only in-frame clones and is missing some. This table holds fewer than 200,000 clones, roughly 88% found once. The specimen sequenced was peripheral blood. The receptors come from a man in his 60s who had recovered from COVID-19.

The chain has TRBV11-1 and TRBJ2-7; D is possibly TRBD2 (7 bases). This CDR3 has 15 amino acids. Germline CDR1 SGHAT, CDR2 FQDESV (reference sequence). Trimming took 0 bases from V and 7 from J, leaving 16 bases between them. CDR3: CASSLALGGAREQYF. The DNA of the CDR3 is TGTGCCAGCAGCTTAGCGCTGGGGGGGGCGCGTGAGCAGTACTTC.

The J gene is TRBJ1-1, the V gene TRBV24-1; D might be TRBD1 (5 bases). This CDR3 has 14 amino acids. V gave up 4 bases and J gave up 5 bases, with 13 bases separating them. The germline gives CDR1 KGHDR, CDR2 SFDVKD. CDR3 amino acids: CATSEYSGRTEAFF. In DNA, the CDR3 is TGTGCCACCAGTGAATACTCAGGGAGGACTGAAGCTTTCTTT.

This clone has only one observation. This chain uses TRBV18 with TRBJ2-7, with TRBD1 matching over 8 bases. With 5 bases clipped from V and 3 bases from J, the junction kept 9 bases outside the gene matches. This CDR3 spans 15 amino acids. Germline V gene lookup returns CDR1 KGHSH and CDR2 LQKENI. The CDR3 DNA follows: TGTGCCAGCTCATACGGACAGGGAGGTGGCTACGAGCAGTACTTC. It is translated as CASSYGQGGGYEQYF. The entire variable domain, with the rest obtained from reference TRBV18 and TRBJ2-7, is as follows: NAGVMQNPRHLVRRRGQEARLRCSPMKGHSHVYWYRQLPEEGLKFMVYLQKENIIDESGMPKERFSAEFPKEGPSILRIQQVVRGDSAAYFCASSYGQGGGYEQYFGPGTRLTVT.

This clone was seen just once. This chain uses TRBV4-1 with TRBJ2-1; 8 positions agree with TRBD2. The CDR3 is 16 amino acids. Germline CDR1 MGHRA, CDR2 YSYEKL. After removal of 0 bases from V and 2 bases from J, the junction contained 3 bases not matched to a gene. CDR3 region: CASSQDHSGAYNEQFF. DNA for the CDR3: TGCGCCAGCAGCCAAGATCATAGCGGGGCCTACAATGAGCAGTTCTTC.

Details on this clone: This specimen includes other DNA sequences encoding the same CDR3. V usage is TRBV7-9 and J usage is TRBJ1-5, with 10 bases lining up with TRBD1. The CDR3 has 17 amino acids. The germline V gene has CDR1 SEHNR and CDR2 FQNEAQ (reference sequence). V was clipped by 1 base and J by 2 bases; unmatched bases: 5. DNA for the CDR3: TGTGCCAGCAGCTTAGGGGGGACAGGGGTTGGCAATCAGCCCCAGCATTTT. It is translated as CASSLGGTGVGNQPQHF.

The chain recombines TRBV27 with TRBJ1-1; no definite D call. Germline lookup yields CDR1 MNHEY and CDR2 SMNVEV (reference sequence). The CDR3 is made up of 13 amino acids. V lost 0 bases and J 6 bases, leaving 8 bases between the germline ends. CDR3 region: CASSLSFRAEAFF. The CDR3 DNA reads TGTGCCAGCAGTTTATCGTTCCGGGCTGAAGCTTTCTTT.

This clone occurred once. The chain is built from TRBV7-2 and TRBJ1-5, with 7 bases matching TRBD1. The CDR3 contains 18 residues. Germline-derived CDR1 and CDR2 are SGHTA and FQGNSA. J was trimmed by 0 bases and V by 5 bases; bases with no gene match: 13. CDR3 amino acids: CASSPRDREVYSNQPQHF. CDR3 nucleotide sequence: TGTGCCAGCAGCCCCCGGGACAGAGAGGTTTATAGCAATCAGCCCCAGCATTTT.

The chain recombines TRBV6-5 with TRBJ2-1; TRBD2 matches 7 bases. Germline CDR1 MNHEY, CDR2 SVGAGI. CDR3 length: 13 amino acids. J lost 8 bases, V lost 6 bases, and 7 bases had no gene match. CDR3 DNA: TGTGCCAGCAGGGGGAGGGGTTTCGATGAGCAGTTCTTC. Protein sequence: CASRGRGFDEQFF.

The chain carries TRBV6-4 and TRBJ2-7; a possible D gene is TRBD2 (7 bases). The V end lost 11 bases, the J end lost 0 bases, and 14 bases lay between the germline ends. This CDR3 has 13 residues. Germline CDR1 is MRHNA and CDR2 is SNTAGT. This CDR3 reads CASSGGGSYEQYF. The CDR3 DNA is TGTGCCTCCTCGGGGGGCGGCTCCTACGAGCAGTACTTC.

The chain is built from TRBV6-5 and TRBJ2-5, with TRBD2 matching 9 bases. J was trimmed by 13 bases and V by 5 bases; bases with no gene match: 11. Germline CDR1 MNHEY, CDR2 SVGAGI. The CDR3 totals 13 residues. The CDR3 region is CASSPSGALGGYF. CDR3 nucleotide sequence: TGTGCCAGCAGTCCTAGCGGGGCCCTAGGGGGGTACTTC.

V usage is TRBV7-2 and J usage is TRBJ1-6; a weak D match, TRBD1 (6 bases). There are 14 residues in the CDR3. Trimming shortened V by 5 bases and J by 4 bases, and 9 bases separated the two germline ends. CDR1 is SGHTA and CDR2 is FQGNSA in the germline V gene. The CDR3 DNA reads as TGTGCCAGCAGCCCCGGACAGTATAATTCACCCCTCCACTTT. This sequence encodes CASSPGQYNSPLHF.

J is TRBJ2-1 and V is TRBV15, with a possible D match to TRBD1 (5 bases). The ends were cut back, 4 bases at V and 7 bases at J, with 14 bases in the middle. In germline, CDR1 is LNHNV, CDR2 YYDKDF (reference sequence). There are 14 residues in the CDR3. The CDR3 sequence: CATSKGAAWNEQFF. CDR3 DNA sequence: TGTGCCACCAGCAAAGGGGCCGCGTGGAATGAGCAGTTCTTC.

The V gene is TRBV12-3 or TRBV12-4, the J gene TRBJ1-1; D is ambiguous. The CDR3 has 13 residues. V was cut by 3 bases and J by 0 bases, with 5 bases left in between. CDR3 in amino acids: CASSFGLNTEAFF. The DNA for the CDR3 is TGTGCCAGCAGTTTTGGGCTGAACACTGAAGCTTTCTTT.

The chain employs TRBV6-1 and TRBJ2-7; D possibly corresponds to TRBD2 (7 bases). The germline V gene has CDR1 MNHNS and CDR2 SASEGT. The CDR3 has 19 residues. V was cut by 0 bases and J by 2 bases, with 23 bases left in between. DNA of the CDR3: TGTGCCAGCAGTGAAGCGAACAGGGTTTGGCGGGGGAGAACCTACGAGCAGTACTTC. It codes for CASSEANRVWRGRTYEQYF.

The chain recombines TRBV27 with TRBJ2-5, with a tentative D call TRBD1 (5 bases). V was shortened by 2 bases and J by 4 bases, with 14 bases between the two germline ends. The germline V gene has CDR1 MNHEY and CDR2 SMNVEV (reference sequence). The CDR3 consists of 15 residues. DNA of the CDR3: TGTGCCAGCAGTTTAGGCGCAGGGCTTCGAGAGACCCAGTACTTC. It yields the protein CASSLGAGLRETQYF.

V usage is TRBV5-4 and J usage is TRBJ1-1; D perhaps matches TRBD1 (5 bases). The length of the CDR3 is 14 residues. From germline, CDR1 is SGHNT and CDR2 YYREEE (reference sequence). V shed 0 bases and J shed 0 bases, with 6 bases lying between them. DNA for the CDR3: TGTGCCAGCAGCTTGGGACAGATGAACACTGAAGCTTTCTTT. Protein: CASSLGQMNTEAFF.

The chain uses TRBV6-5 and TRBJ2-1; maybe TRBD2 (6 bases). The CDR3 runs to 12 residues. Germline V CDR1 and CDR2: MNHEY, SVGAGI. With 6 bases removed from V and 7 bases from J, the gap between germline ends came to 10 bases. The CDR3 nucleotides are TGTGCCAGCAGCCGGGGGAGGAATGAGCAGTTCTTC. Protein: CASSRGRNEQFF.

The CDR3 coding sequence is TGTGCCAGTAGTATAGACCGGGACAGGGGTGCCGGGGAGCTGTTTTTT. Protein product: CASSIDRDRGAGELFF. V and J are TRBV19 and TRBJ2-2, with 10 bases aligning to TRBD1. The CDR3 runs 16 residues. The trim removed 0 bases at V and 6 bases at J, leaving 4 bases unmatched. Germline V CDR1 and CDR2: LNHDA, SQIVND (reference sequence).

This clone has just one count. The rearrangement links TRBV2 to TRBJ1-4, with TRBD1 identical over 9 bases. The V gene's germline CDR1 is SNHLY and CDR2 FYNNEI. This CDR3 comprises 16 residues. J gave up 4 bases and V 4 bases, and 7 bases lay outside the gene matches. This CDR3 reads CASSANRGLLNEKLFF. CDR3 coding DNA: TGTGCCAGCAGTGCCAACAGGGGGCTACTTAATGAAAAACTGTTTTTT.

The chain carries TRBV4-1 and TRBJ2-5; D call uncertain. The CDR3 is 13 residues long. V was clipped by 0 bases and J by 1 base, with 3 bases between them. In germline, CDR1 is MGHRA, CDR2 YSYEKL. The DNA of the CDR3 is TGCGCCAGCAGCCAAGAACTCCAAGAGACCCAGTACTTC. Protein sequence: CASSQELQETQYF.

DNA for the CDR3: TGTGCCAGCAGTGATCTGGGGGCAGGTGGCTACACCTTC. Its translation is CASSDLGAGGYTF. The V gene is TRBV25-1, the J gene TRBJ1-2, with D maybe TRBD1 (6 bases). There are 13 residues in the CDR3. Germline V lookup: CDR1 MGHDK, CDR2 SYGVNS. V gave up 3 bases and J gave up 7 bases, with 12 bases separating them.

The rearrangement joins TRBV7-9 to TRBJ1-1, with 10 positions matching TRBD1. V was pared by 6 bases and J by 2 bases, with 3 bases of the junction left unmatched. Germline V CDR1 and CDR2: SEHNR, FQNEAQ (reference sequence). The CDR3 spans 14 residues. The CDR3 DNA follows: TGTGCCAGCAGGCGGGACAGGGGTAACACTGAAGCTTTCTTT. Residues: CASRRDRGNTEAFF.

The chain joins TRBV18 to TRBJ2-1; 8 bases line up with TRBD1. The V and J ends lost 3 bases and 4 bases, in that order; junction bases with no gene match: 5. The CDR3 runs to 15 residues. CDR1 and CDR2 from the germline V gene are KGHSH and LQKENI. The CDR3 DNA reads as TGTGCCAGCTCACCTGCGGACAGGGCATACAATGAGCAGTTCTTC. This encodes CASSPADRAYNEQFF.

This clone was picked up many times. J is TRBJ1-1 and V is TRBV19; tentatively, D is TRBD1 (6 bases). Trimming pared 2 bases from V and 5 bases from J, leaving 12 bases between. Germline V gene lookup returns CDR1 LNHDA and CDR2 SQIVND (reference sequence). The CDR3 is 14 residues long. CDR3 amino acids: CASSIPGVSTEAFF. The CDR3 DNA reads as TGTGCCAGTAGTATACCAGGGGTTTCGACTGAAGCTTTCTTT.

This clone was seen a single time. This chain connects TRBV19 to TRBJ1-6; TRBD1 is a possible D gene (6 bases). Germline CDR1 and CDR2: LNHDA and SQIVND (reference sequence). The V end lost 1 base, the J end lost 16 bases, and 17 bases lay between the germline ends. The CDR3 extends over 14 amino acids. CDR3 loop: CASSIGNRDIALHF. Written as DNA, the CDR3 is TGTGCCAGTAGTATAGGGAACCGGGACATCGCACTCCACTTT.

This chain uses TRBV5-6 with TRBJ2-3, with 8 bases identical to TRBD2. The CDR3 runs to 13 residues. The J segment lost 6 bases and the V segment lost 2 bases, leaving 2 bases of the junction unmatched. Germline V CDR1 and CDR2: SGHDT, YYEEEE. CDR3 sequence reads: CASSFGGADTQYF. In nucleotides, the CDR3 is TGTGCCAGCAGCTTCGGGGGGGCGGATACGCAGTATTTT.

This chain links TRBV3-1 (or the pseudogene TRBV3-2) with TRBJ1-1; TRBD1 matches at 8 bases. Germline V gene sequence: CDR1 LGHDT, CDR2 YNNKEL (reference sequence). CDR3 length: 14 residues. J lost 5 bases, V lost 4 bases, and 6 bases had no gene match. CDR3 DNA: TGTGCCAGCAGCCTGAGGACAGGGCAAACTGAAGCTTTCTTT. Translated, it gives CASSLRTGQTEAFF.

The chain links TRBV5-8 to TRBJ2-1, with D possibly being TRBD2 (5 bases). Trimming stripped 3 bases from V and 0 bases from J, with 13 bases between. Germline CDR1 reads SGHTS; CDR2 reads YDEGEE. The CDR3 covers 16 residues. The CDR3 region has the DNA TGTGCCAGCAGCTCTTGGCCCGCGGGCTCCTACAATGAGCAGTTCTTC. Translated, it gives CASSSWPAGSYNEQFF.

The genes are TRBV7-8 and TRBJ1-1; no reliable D call. Trimming shortened V by 2 bases and J by 6 bases, and 4 bases separated the two germline ends. This CDR3 region has 11 residues. From germline, CDR1 is SGHVS and CDR2 FQNEAQ. For the CDR3, the DNA is TGTGCCAGCAGCTTAATATCTGAAGCTTTCTTT. Translating it yields CASSLISEAFF.

This chain uses TRBV7-9 with TRBJ2-7; 9 nucleotides line up with TRBD2. V was pared by 8 bases and J by 2 bases, with 10 bases of the junction left unmatched. Germline V gene sequence: CDR1 SEHNR, CDR2 FQNEAQ (reference sequence). The CDR3 totals 15 residues. CDR3 coding DNA: TGTGCCAGCGGGTTGTTAGCGGGGGCCCCCTACGAGCAGTACTTC. This sequence encodes CASGLLAGAPYEQYF.